This passage covers 21 T cell receptor beta chains from one sample sequenced in a study of post-analysis software for immune sequencing data. Study findings and constraints: Four or five TRBV segments occurring more often in patients than controls included TRBV5-6, TRBV5-1 and TRBV20-1.

Unique molecular identifiers featured in each of the TCR beta cDNA libraries. Each CDR3 protein is one row after TCRdb ran MiXCR on the PCR reads. The repertoire consists of hundreds of thousands of distinct CDR3 sequences, with about 44% occurring once and the leading ten covering 1.7%. No antigen has been identified for these receptors. Input material: blood. The receptors here all came from a girl aged 5-17 years with multiple sclerosis.

V and J are TRBV5-6 and TRBJ2-7, with D unresolved. The better agreement between TRBJ2-5 and the DNA end casts doubt on the J call. The CDR3 length is 15 residues. Germline CDR1 SGHDT, CDR2 YYEEEE. The CDR3 region is CASSLGLTTQETQYF. CDR3 DNA sequence: TGTGCCAGCAGCTTGGGGCTCACCACCCAAGAGACCCAGTACTTC.

This clonotype was seen a handful of times. Relative to the germline gene, one junction end is altered; a read error may explain this. V gene TRBV4-1 combines with J gene TRBJ2-7, with D possibly TRBD1 on 6 matching bases. Germline CDR1 MGHRA, CDR2 YSYEKL. The CDR3 extends over 14 amino acids. The CDR3 reads CASSPLLRDNERYF. DNA for the CDR3: TGCGCCAGCAGTCCACTCCTCCGGGACAACGAGCGGTACTTC.

This clonotype was observed a few times. The rearrangement uses TRBV6-6 and TRBJ2-7; no clear D gene. The germline V gene has CDR1 MNHNY and CDR2 SVGAGI (reference sequence). The CDR3 extends over 13 amino acids. The V end lost 3 bases, the J end lost 0 bases, and 6 bases lay between the germline ends. CDR3 coding DNA: TGTGCCAGCAGTTATCAGAGCTCCTACGAGCAGTACTTC. Protein: CASSYQSSYEQYF.

This clonotype was counted between two and nine times. The chain joins TRBV12-3 or TRBV12-4 to TRBJ1-1; D gene unclear. The CDR3 length is 12 residues. Trimming removed 0 bases at V and 7 bases at J, with 6 bases between. CDR3 DNA sequence: TGTGCCAGCAGTTTAGCGGGGTATGAAGCTTTCTTT. Translated: CASSLAGYEAFF.

The CDR3, as DNA: TGTGCCAGCAGTTACCGTGGGCAAAGAAGGGGTAGGCGCTCTACGCAGTATTTT. Translation: CASSYRGQRRGRRSTQYF. The V and J genes are TRBV6-2 or TRBV6-3 and TRBJ2-3; possible D gene TRBD1, 5 bases. Germline V gene lookup returns CDR1 MNHEY and CDR2 SVGEGT. The CDR3 extends over 18 amino acids. Trimming cost V 2 bases and J 8 bases, with 26 bases left between them.

Notes on this clonotype: Compared with germline, one end of the junction differs, possibly owing to a read error. The V gene is TRBV12-3 or TRBV12-4, the J gene TRBJ1-2, with D hard to call. This CDR3 contains 12 residues. The DNA of the CDR3 is TGTGCCAGCAGTTTGCACCGCTATGGCCACACCTTC. Translating it yields CASSLHRYGHTF.

V gene TRBV7-2 combines with J gene TRBJ2-1, with 8 bases identical to TRBD2. J lost 7 bases, V lost 10 bases, and 6 bases had no gene match. The CDR3 has 12 amino acids. Germline lookup yields CDR1 SGHTA and CDR2 FQGNSA. CDR3 loop: CATNPGGNEQFF. CDR3 in DNA: TGTGCCACCAACCCGGGGGGGAATGAGCAGTTCTTC.

The chain joins TRBV6-5 to TRBJ1-2; 7 bases are shared with TRBD1. V lost 7 bases and J lost 3; bases outside the gene matches: 11. Germline lookup yields CDR1 MNHEY and CDR2 SVGAGI. The CDR3 contains 15 residues. The CDR3 DNA reads as TGTGCCAGCAACTCCAGGGGGGGGCCATACTATGGCTACACCTTC. Protein: CASNSRGGPYYGYTF.

This clonotype was seen a few times. The chain couples TRBV29-1 to TRBJ2-3, with a weak D call TRBD2 (6 bases). This CDR3 has 14 amino acids. Trimming shortened V by 7 bases and J by 2 bases, and 16 bases separated the two germline ends. CDR1 and CDR2 from the germline V gene are SQVTM and ANQGSEA. The CDR3 DNA sequence: TGCAGCGCCGAGGGCGGGGCCTTCACAGATACGCAGTATTTT. Protein product: CSAEGGAFTDTQYF.

This clonotype was observed once. V and J are TRBV10-3 and TRBJ1-1; TRBD1 matches 8 bases. Germline CDR1 is ENHRY and CDR2 is SYGVKD. The CDR3 sequence is 14 residues long. J was trimmed by 6 bases and V by 4 bases; bases with no gene match: 7. The chain's CDR3 is CAISADDRGSEAFF. CDR3 coding DNA: TGTGCCATCAGTGCCGACGACAGGGGATCTGAAGCTTTCTTT.

The chain carries TRBV30 and TRBJ1-2; D possibly corresponds to TRBD1 (6 bases). This CDR3 region has 13 residues. Germline values: CDR1 GTSNPN, CDR2 SVGIG (reference sequence). V lost 1 base, J lost 8 bases, and 14 bases lay in between. Here the CDR3 DNA reads TGTGCCTGGAGTGAAACAGGGTTTGTGGGCTACACCTTC. The encoded protein is CAWSETGFVGYTF.

This clonotype was detected only a few times. The chain uses TRBV15 and TRBJ1-2, with unresolved D. CDR1 LNHNV and CDR2 YYDKDF come from the germline V gene (reference sequence). Trimming pared 0 bases from V and 5 bases from J, leaving 4 bases between. CDR3 length: 12 residues. CDR3 protein: CATSREGYGYTF. The CDR3 DNA reads TGTGCCACCAGCAGAGAGGGGTATGGCTACACCTTC.

J is TRBJ2-3 and V is TRBV10-3, with D unclear. The CDR3 contains 12 residues. The germline CDR1 and CDR2 sequences are ENHRY and SYGVKD. For the CDR3, the DNA is TGTGCTTTCGGGTCGACAATAGATACGCAGTATTTT. Translating it yields CAFGSTIDTQYF.

This clonotype was observed a handful of times. The CDR3 coding sequence is TGTGCCAGCAGTGAAGCGCGTGGACTATACAATGAGCAGTTCTTC. The encoded protein is CASSEARGLYNEQFF. This chain joins TRBV2 and TRBJ2-1, with a possible D match to TRBD2 (6 bases). CDR3 length: 15 amino acids. Germline V gives CDR1 SNHLY, CDR2 FYNNEI. Trimming stripped 0 bases from V and 4 bases from J, with 10 bases between.

This clonotype was recorded many times. J is TRBJ1-1 and V is TRBV6-5, with D uncertain. The CDR3 is 15 residues long. The germline gives CDR1 MNHEY, CDR2 SVGAGI. V shed 5 bases and J shed 1 base, with 14 bases lying between them. The chain's CDR3 is CASSPYSFANTEAFF. The CDR3 DNA sequence: TGTGCCAGCAGTCCATACAGCTTCGCGAACACTGAAGCTTTCTTT.

This chain uses TRBV6-4 with TRBJ2-1; TRBD2 might be the D (6 bases). The V and J ends lost 7 bases and 2 bases respectively, with 15 bases between them. CDR1 MRHNA and CDR2 SNTAGT come from the germline V gene. The CDR3 sequence is 15 residues long. CDR3 in amino acids: CASMTGLETYNEQFF. Written as DNA, the CDR3 is TGTGCCAGCATGACGGGACTCGAAACCTACAATGAGCAGTTCTTC.

V gene TRBV5-1 combines with J gene TRBJ2-7, with 9 bases lining up with TRBD1. Per germline, CDR1 SGHRS and CDR2 YFSETQ. CDR3 length equals 16 residues. V was clipped by 3 bases and J by 1 base; unmatched bases: 8. This CDR3 reads CASSSLPGQGSYEQYF. The CDR3 DNA is TGCGCCAGCAGCTCCTTACCGGGACAGGGATCCTACGAGCAGTACTTC.

In this sample, this clonotype turned up a few times. V gene TRBV10-3 combines with J gene TRBJ1-2; possibly TRBD1 for D (5 bases). Germline CDR1 reads ENHRY; CDR2 reads SYGVKD. There are 13 residues in the CDR3. V was pared by 8 bases and J by 3 bases, with 13 bases between. The CDR3 DNA follows: TGTGCCATCGGCTCTGGGGGGGACTATGGCTACACCTTC. It is translated as CAIGSGGDYGYTF.

This clonotype has more than one count but fewer than ten. This chain links TRBV11-2 with TRBJ2-1; 9 nucleotides agree with TRBD2. Germline loops: CDR1 SGHAT, CDR2 FQNNGV. With V trimmed by 5 bases and J by 0 bases, 8 bases remained unmatched. This CDR3 spans 17 amino acids. CDR3 amino acids: CASSPSGGYISYNEQFF. Written as DNA, the CDR3 is TGTGCCAGCAGCCCCAGCGGGGGGTACATCTCCTACAATGAGCAGTTCTTC.

Comments on this clonotype: One end of the junction does not line up with germline, which may come from a read error. The chain carries TRBV12-3 or TRBV12-4 and TRBJ2-7; 9 nucleotides align to TRBD1. CDR3 length: 15 amino acids. The CDR3 spells CACSAHRGRIYEQYF. CDR3 nucleotide sequence: TGTGCCTGCAGTGCCCACAGGGGGCGCATCTACGAGCAGTACTTC.

This chain links TRBV3-1 with TRBJ1-2; the match to TRBD1 covers 7 bases. The V segment lost 6 bases and the J segment 1 base; nucleotides outside the gene matches: 5. In germline, CDR1 is LGHDT, CDR2 YNNKEL (reference sequence). CDR3 length equals 14 residues. DNA for the CDR3: TGTGCCAGCAGAGACAGGGATCATAACTATGGCTACACCTTC. Encoded protein: CASRDRDHNYGYTF.